The source of this TCR beta chain is a study of blood T cell repertoires in COVID-19. Across the whole study: Sample material is recorded as cDNA or gDNA derived from T cells, B-cell-depleted T cells, or PBMCs.

CDR1 is SNHLY, CDR2 FYNNEI, per germline. CDR3 length: 21 amino acids. J gave up 4 bases and V 5 bases, and 16 bases lay outside the gene matches. Original processing methods: Amplification of reference gene primers was used by the study to estimate nucleated cell counts. Data came from immunoSEQ multiplex PCR; TCRdb stores just in-frame clones and leaves some out. The DNA was the basis for D and trimming; V, J and clone size are from that table. The table records tens of thousands of clones, 82% of them present only once. The V gene is TRBV2, the J gene TRBJ2-2; 16 nucleotides agree with TRBD2. The TCR comes from a human donor in a cohort sampled during active or convalescent COVID-19. The sample comprised peripheral blood. CDR3 region: CASSIPTGTSGGAASTGELFF. CDR3 nucleotide sequence: TGTGCCAGCAGTATTCCGACCGGGACTAGCGGGGGGGCGGCGAGCACCGGGGAGCTGTTTTTT.